The rows below give T cell receptor beta chains drawn from one sample of a study of blood T cell repertoires in COVID-19. Repertoires were generated with immunoSEQ multiplex PCR, while TCRdb's copy carries only in-frame clones and drops some. The top ten hold 0.65% to 0.8% of the sample, which has 200,000 to 300,000 clones, 88% seen once. Sequencing was carried out using peripheral blood. The receptors were gathered from a human donor in a cohort sampled during active COVID-19. Both conserved end residues are part of each CDR3. The D gene is left open where the match is weak. Expanded clones get a size class; other rows say once, few or many, or leave the size out.

V,J,size,D,CDR3,DNA
TRBV28,TRBJ2-3,NA,NA,CASSLAGRGARTDTQYF,TGTGCCAGCAGTTTAGCTGGTCGGGGGGCACGCACAGATACGCAGTATTTT
TRBV10-3,TRBJ2-7,NA,TRBD2,CAISDPRLSGGLTYEQYF,TGTGCCATCAGTGACCCCAGACTAAGCGGGGGCCTCACCTACGAGCAGTACTTC
TRBV27,TRBJ2-7,NA,TRBD2,CASRRAGGYEQYF,TGTGCCAGCCGGCGAGCGGGGGGTTATGAGCAGTACTTC
TRBV9,TRBJ2-7,NA,NA,CASSVAGLGYEQYF,TGTGCCAGCAGCGTAGCGGGACTGGGCTACGAGCAGTACTTC
TRBV5-1,TRBJ2-7,NA,TRBD2,CASSLGAGVSYEQYF,TGCGCCAGCAGCTTGGGAGCGGGGGTCTCCTACGAGCAGTACTTC
TRBV5-4,TRBJ2-1,NA,TRBD2,CASSLQGTSRNEQFF,TGTGCCAGCAGCTTGCAAGGGACTAGCCGCAATGAGCAGTTCTTC
TRBV5-6,TRBJ1-2,NA,NA,CASSMAGGYTF,TGTGCCAGCAGCATGGCAGGGGGCTACACCTTC
TRBV19,TRBJ2-7,NA,NA,CAGPLSHPYEQYF,TGTGCCGGCCCCCTCTCCCATCCCTACGAGCAGTACTTC
TRBV4-1,TRBJ2-7,few,NA,CASSQERTTYEQYF,TGCGCCAGCAGCCAAGAAAGGACAACCTACGAGCAGTACTTC
TRBV7-9,TRBJ2-6,NA,TRBD1,CASGQGEESSGANVLTF,TGTGCCAGCGGACAGGGGGAAGAGAGCTCTGGGGCCAACGTCCTGACTTTC
TRBV19,TRBJ2-7,NA,TRBD1,CASSMRTGGYEQYF,TGTGCCAGTAGTATGCGGACAGGGGGATACGAGCAGTACTTC
TRBV7-2,TRBJ2-7,NA,TRBD2,CASSSRGGTSGAYEQYF,TGTGCCAGCAGCTCTAGGGGGGGAACTAGCGGTGCCTACGAGCAGTACTTC
TRBV9,TRBJ2-7,NA,TRBD2,CASSVGGTSGFYEQYF,TGTGCCAGCAGCGTAGGAGGGACTAGCGGGTTCTACGAGCAGTACTTC
TRBV6-5,TRBJ1-5,NA,NA,CASRHREPQPQHF,TGTGCCAGCCGTCACAGGGAGCCTCAGCCCCAGCATTTT
TRBV19,TRBJ1-1,NA,TRBD1,CASRQGLGTEAFF,TGTGCCAGTCGACAGGGGTTGGGGACTGAAGCTTTCTTT
TRBV30,TRBJ2-3,NA,NA,CAWSPLFSDTQYF,TGTGCCTGGAGTCCTCTATTTTCCGATACGCAGTATTTT
TRBV24-1,TRBJ2-7,NA,TRBD1,CATSDFTGQGAYEQYF,TGTGCCACCAGTGATTTCACGGGACAGGGGGCCTACGAGCAGTACTTC
TRBV2,TRBJ1-4,NA,NA,CASHYTTGQGEKLFF,TGTGCCAGCCACTACACGACAGGCCAAGGAGAAAAACTGTTTTTT
TRBV13,TRBJ2-7,NA,NA,CASSLGHVDEQYF,TGTGCCAGCAGCTTAGGACATGTTGACGAGCAGTACTTC
TRBV29-1,TRBJ1-2,NA,NA,CSVELRDYGYTF,TGCAGCGTTGAACTCAGGGACTATGGCTACACCTTC
TRBV15,TRBJ1-1,few,TRBD1,CATRTGDTEAFF,TGTGCCACTCGTACAGGGGACACTGAAGCTTTCTTT
TRBV18,TRBJ2-7,NA,NA,CASSPPSGLSYEQYF,TGTGCCAGCTCACCCCCTAGTGGACTGTCCTACGAGCAGTACTTC
TRBV12-3/TRBV12-4,TRBJ2-5,NA,NA,CASSFSEETQYF,TGTGCCAGCAGTTTCAGTGAAGAGACCCAGTACTTC
TRBV28,TRBJ2-4,once,TRBD1,CASSSSSEPRVRGNIQYF,TGTGCCAGCAGTTCCTCGTCCGAACCCAGGGTCAGGGGGAACATTCAGTACTTC
TRBV25-1,TRBJ2-7,NA,NA,CASSEYGGTQGYEQYF,TGTGCCAGCAGTGAATATGGGGGGACGCAAGGGTACGAGCAGTACTTC
TRBV3-1/TRBV3-2,TRBJ1-1,NA,NA,CASSLKRVQTEAFF,TGTGCCAGCAGCCTTAAGAGGGTACAAACTGAAGCTTTCTTT
TRBV6-6,TRBJ2-2,NA,TRBD1,CASSYSGTERSGELFF,TGTGCCAGCAGTTACTCAGGGACAGAAAGATCCGGGGAGCTGTTTTTT
TRBV11-2,TRBJ2-7,once,TRBD1,CASSFGQDSYEQYF,TGTGCCAGCAGCTTCGGACAGGACTCCTACGAGCAGTACTTC
TRBV9,TRBJ1-1,NA,TRBD1,CASSPRTGPNTEAFF,TGTGCCAGCAGCCCTCGGACAGGGCCGAACACTGAAGCTTTCTTT
TRBV7-5,TRBJ2-7,NA,NA,CARSLRGSSGSSSYEQYF,TGTGCCAGAAGCCTCAGGGGATCTAGCGGTTCTAGCTCCTACGAGCAGTACTTC
TRBV9,TRBJ2-3,NA,NA,CASSPQTSADTQYF,TGTGCCAGCAGCCCCCAGACTAGTGCAGATACGCAGTATTTT
TRBV28,TRBJ1-4,once,TRBD1,CASSPIDRVREKLFF,TGTGCCAGCAGTCCCATAGACAGGGTACGGGAAAAACTGTTTTTT
TRBV7-6,TRBJ2-7,NA,NA,CASSLELMGSSPYEQYF,TGTGCCAGCAGCTTAGAATTAATGGGCTCTTCCCCCTACGAGCAGTACTTC
TRBV27,TRBJ2-7,NA,TRBD1,CASSLGQGRYEQYF,TGTGCCAGCAGCCTTGGACAGGGGAGGTACGAGCAGTACTTC
TRBV11-3,TRBJ2-1,once,TRBD2,CASSLGTSGGLNNEQFF,TGTGCCAGCAGCTTAGGGACTAGCGGGGGCCTAAACAATGAGCAGTTCTTC
TRBV5-1,TRBJ1-5,NA,NA,CASSWGGAANQPQHF,TGCGCCAGCAGCTGGGGCGGGGCGGCCAATCAGCCCCAGCATTTT
TRBV6-4,TRBJ1-6,once,TRBD1,CASSDRQGDNSPLHF,TGTGCCAGCAGCGATCGACAGGGGGATAATTCACCCCTCCACTTT
TRBV9,TRBJ1-1,NA,NA,CASSVALTNTEAFF,TGTGCCAGCAGCGTAGCACTCACGAACACTGAAGCTTTCTTT